This T cell receptor (beta chain) originates from a study of Ad26.COV2.S vaccination and SARS-CoV-2 variants. Study-wide results and caveats: After vaccination, reports described spike-specific CD8+ and CD4+ T cell responses as showing substantial breadth.

Using immunoSEQ multiplex PCR, the repertoire was profiled, and TCRdb retains in-frame clones only, with some absent. Found here are around 300,000 clones, 86% of them singletons; the top ten hold about 10%. This clone was seen a single time. Its cognate antigen is unknown. Described treatment: approximately 18 received Ad26.COV2.S at low or high dose, single or two shots; roughly five received placebo; per-sample allocation not given. All samples were drawn on day 63, counting from the first vaccine or placebo injection. An 18-55-year-old adult in Boston served as donor. The CDR3 has 14 residues. The ends were cut back, 1 base at V and 6 bases at J, with 14 bases in the middle. Germline CDR1 and CDR2: SGHDT and YYEEEE.

Here the sequenced sample was peripheral blood, taken in a trial of Ad26.COV2.S vaccine versus placebo. This TCR came from a person aged 18-60 years who received the Ad26.COV2.S COVID-19 vaccine or a placebo. The chain carries TRBV5-6 and TRBJ2-7; a possible D gene is TRBD1 (5 bases). The CDR3 DNA sequence: TGTGCCAGCAGCTTGCAGGGTCAACCGGGCGAGCAGTACTTC. It yields the protein CASSLQGQPGEQYF.